The clone carrying this T cell receptor (beta chain) has a count of ten or more. Its antigen is as yet unknown. This sample is drawn from a study of T cell repertoires in cytomegalovirus infection. MiXCR, run by TCRdb on the reads, gives a single entry per CDR3 protein. The data show approximately 310,000 distinct CDR3 sequences, 25% seen once. The specimen was cultured PBMCs, collected from culture after CMV antigen stimulation. The sequence was collected from a human donor in good health (CMV status not recorded). Some clones in this sample may be carry-over from other donors' samples.

The DNA for the CDR3 is TGTGCCAGCAGGCTTCTAGCGGGAGTGGCAGATACGCAGTATTTT. Amino acid sequence: CASRLLAGVADTQYF. V usage is TRBV6-2 or TRBV6-3 and J usage is TRBJ2-3; TRBD2 matches at 10 bases. Trimming cost V 6 bases and J 4 bases; bases outside gene matches: 7. The germline CDR1 and CDR2 sequences are MNHEY and SVGEGT. This CDR3 spans 15 amino acids.